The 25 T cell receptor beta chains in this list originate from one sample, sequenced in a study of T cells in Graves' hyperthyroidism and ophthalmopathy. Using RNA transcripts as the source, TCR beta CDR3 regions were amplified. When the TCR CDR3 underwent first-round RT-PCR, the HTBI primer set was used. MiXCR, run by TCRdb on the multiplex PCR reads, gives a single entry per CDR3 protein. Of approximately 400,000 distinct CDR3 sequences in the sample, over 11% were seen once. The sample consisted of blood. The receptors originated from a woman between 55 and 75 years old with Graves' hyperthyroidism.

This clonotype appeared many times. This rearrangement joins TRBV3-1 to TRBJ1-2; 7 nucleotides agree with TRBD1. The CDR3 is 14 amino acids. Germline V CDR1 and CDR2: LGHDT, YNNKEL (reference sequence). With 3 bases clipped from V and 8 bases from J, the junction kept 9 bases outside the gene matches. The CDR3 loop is CASSQAPGGIGYTF. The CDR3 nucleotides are TGTGCCAGCAGCCAGGCTCCAGGGGGGATAGGCTACACCTTC. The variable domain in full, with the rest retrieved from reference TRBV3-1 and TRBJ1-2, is DTAVSQTPKYLVTQMGNDKSIKCEQNLGHDTMYWYKQDSKKFLKIMFSYNNKELIINETVPNRFSPKSPDKAHLNLHINSLELGDSAVYFCASSQAPGGIGYTFGSGTRLTVV.

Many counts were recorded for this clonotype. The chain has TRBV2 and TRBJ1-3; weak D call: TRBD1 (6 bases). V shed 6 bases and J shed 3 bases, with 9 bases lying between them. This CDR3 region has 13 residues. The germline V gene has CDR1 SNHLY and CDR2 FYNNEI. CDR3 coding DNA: TGTGCCAGCAGGATGGACAGTGGAAACACCATATATTTT. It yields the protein CASRMDSGNTIYF. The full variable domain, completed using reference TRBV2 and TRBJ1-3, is EPEVTQTPSHQVTQMGQEVILRCVPISNHLYFYWYRQILGQKVEFLVSFYNNEISEKSEIFDDQFSVERPDGSNFTLKIRSTKLEDSAMYFCASRMDSGNTIYFGEGSWLTVV.

The CDR3 DNA follows: TGTGCCAGCAGCCTGACTGGGGGAGTCGAGCAGTACTTC. Protein product: CASSLTGGVEQYF. The J gene is TRBJ2-7, the V gene TRBV3-1; D might be TRBD1 or TRBD2, each matching 5 bases. CDR1 is LGHDT and CDR2 is YNNKEL in the germline V gene (reference sequence). The CDR3 is 13 residues long. V lost 4 bases and J 6 bases, leaving 13 bases between the germline ends.

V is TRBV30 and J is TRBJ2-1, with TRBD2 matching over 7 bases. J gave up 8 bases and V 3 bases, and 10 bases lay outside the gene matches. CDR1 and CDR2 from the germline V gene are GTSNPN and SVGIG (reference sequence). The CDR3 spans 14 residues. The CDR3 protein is CAWSKSGTIDEQFF. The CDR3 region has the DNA TGTGCCTGGAGCAAGTCAGGGACTATCGATGAGCAGTTCTTC.

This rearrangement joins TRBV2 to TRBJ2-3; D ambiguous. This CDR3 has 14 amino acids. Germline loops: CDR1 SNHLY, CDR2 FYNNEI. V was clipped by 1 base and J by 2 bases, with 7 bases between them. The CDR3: CASSEGAITDTQYF. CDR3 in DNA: TGTGCCAGCAGTGAAGGAGCCATCACAGATACGCAGTATTTT.

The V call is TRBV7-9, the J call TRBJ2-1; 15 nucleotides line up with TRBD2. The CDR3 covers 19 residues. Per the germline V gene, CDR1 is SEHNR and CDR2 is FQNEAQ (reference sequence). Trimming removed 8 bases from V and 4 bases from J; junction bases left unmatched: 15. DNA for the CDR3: TGTGCCAGCTCACAACCTGGGACTAGCGGGAGGCCTCGTTACAATGAGCAGTTCTTC. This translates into CASSQPGTSGRPRYNEQFF.

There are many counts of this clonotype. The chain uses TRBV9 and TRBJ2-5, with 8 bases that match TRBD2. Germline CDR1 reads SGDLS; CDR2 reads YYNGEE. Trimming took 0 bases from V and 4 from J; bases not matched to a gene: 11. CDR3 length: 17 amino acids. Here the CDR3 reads CASSVAERGLAGETQYF. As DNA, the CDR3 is TGTGCCAGCAGCGTAGCTGAGAGAGGGCTAGCGGGAGAGACCCAGTACTTC.

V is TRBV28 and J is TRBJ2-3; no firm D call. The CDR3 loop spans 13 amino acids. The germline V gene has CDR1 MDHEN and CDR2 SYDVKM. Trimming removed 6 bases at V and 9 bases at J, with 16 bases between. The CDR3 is CASRTPSSWTQYF. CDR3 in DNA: TGTGCCAGCAGAACCCCCAGCTCTTGGACGCAGTATTTT.

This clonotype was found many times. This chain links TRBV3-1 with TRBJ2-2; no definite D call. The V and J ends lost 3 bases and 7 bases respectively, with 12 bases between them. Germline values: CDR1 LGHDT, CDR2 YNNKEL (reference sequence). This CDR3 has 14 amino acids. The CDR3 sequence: CASSHWTARGELFF. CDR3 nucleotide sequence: TGTGCCAGCAGCCACTGGACGGCCCGCGGGGAGCTGTTTTTT.

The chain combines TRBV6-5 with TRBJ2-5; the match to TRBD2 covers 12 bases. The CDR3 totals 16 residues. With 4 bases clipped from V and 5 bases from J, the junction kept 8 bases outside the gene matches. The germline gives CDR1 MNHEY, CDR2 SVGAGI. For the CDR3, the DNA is TGTGCCAGCAGTTTTTCGGCTAGCGGGAGGGGGGAGACCCAGTACTTC. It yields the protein CASSFSASGRGETQYF.

The CDR3 region is CASSEDGANTEAFF. The CDR3 region has the DNA TGCGCCAGCAGTGAGGACGGAGCGAACACTGAAGCTTTCTTT. V usage is TRBV10-2 and J usage is TRBJ1-1; no definite D call. There are 14 residues in the CDR3. Between the trimmed V and J ends, which lost 2 bases and 1 base, there was a span of 8 bases. Per germline, CDR1 WSHSY and CDR2 SAAADI.

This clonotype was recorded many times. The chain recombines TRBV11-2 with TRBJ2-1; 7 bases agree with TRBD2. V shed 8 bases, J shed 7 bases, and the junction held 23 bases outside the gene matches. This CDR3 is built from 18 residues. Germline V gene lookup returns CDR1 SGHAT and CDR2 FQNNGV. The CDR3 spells CASAGVAGVSQWKNEQFF. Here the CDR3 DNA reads TGTGCCAGCGCCGGAGTCGCGGGAGTCTCCCAATGGAAAAATGAGCAGTTCTTC.

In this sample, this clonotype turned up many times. The CDR3 reads CASSLLLGGKAQETQYF. CDR3 DNA: TGTGCCAGCAGCTTATTGCTCGGGGGGAAGGCCCAAGAGACCCAGTACTTC. V is TRBV7-8 and J is TRBJ2-5, with 7 bases matching TRBD2. Germline V gene data show CDR1 as SGHVS and CDR2 as FQNEAQ. The V gene end was trimmed by 2 bases and the J gene end by 1 base; junction bases not matched to a gene: 10. The CDR3 is 17 residues long.

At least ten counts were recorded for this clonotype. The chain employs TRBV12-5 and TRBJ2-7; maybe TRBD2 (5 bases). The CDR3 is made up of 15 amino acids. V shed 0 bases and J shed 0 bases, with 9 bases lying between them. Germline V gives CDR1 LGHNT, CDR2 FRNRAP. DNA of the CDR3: TGTGCTAGTGGTTTGGTACGGAGGAGCTCCTACGAGCAGTACTTC. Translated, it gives CASGLVRRSSYEQYF.

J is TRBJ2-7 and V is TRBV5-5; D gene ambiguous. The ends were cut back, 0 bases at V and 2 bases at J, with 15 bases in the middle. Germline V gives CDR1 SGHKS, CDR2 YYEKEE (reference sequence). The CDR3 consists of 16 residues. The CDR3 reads CASSLGPAQIPYEQYF. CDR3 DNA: TGTGCCAGCAGCTTGGGTCCAGCGCAAATTCCCTACGAGCAGTACTTC.

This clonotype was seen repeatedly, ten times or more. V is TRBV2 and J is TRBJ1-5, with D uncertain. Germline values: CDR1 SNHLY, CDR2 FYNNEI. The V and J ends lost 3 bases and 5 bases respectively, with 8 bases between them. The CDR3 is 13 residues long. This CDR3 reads CASSETGDQPQHF. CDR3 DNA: TGTGCCAGCAGTGAGACGGGAGATCAGCCCCAGCATTTT. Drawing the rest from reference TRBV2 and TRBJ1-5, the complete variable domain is EPEVTQTPSHQVTQMGQEVILRCVPISNHLYFYWYRQILGQKVEFLVSFYNNEISEKSEIFDDQFSVERPDGSNFTLKIRSTKLEDSAMYFCASSETGDQPQHFGDGTRLSIL.

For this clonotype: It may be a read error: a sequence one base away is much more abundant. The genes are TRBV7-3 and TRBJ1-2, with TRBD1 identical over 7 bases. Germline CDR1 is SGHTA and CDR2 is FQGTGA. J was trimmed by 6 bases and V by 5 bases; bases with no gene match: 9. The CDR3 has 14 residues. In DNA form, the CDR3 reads TGTGCCAGCAGCAATCGACAGGGTGAGGATGGCTACACCTTC. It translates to CASSNRQGEDGYTF.

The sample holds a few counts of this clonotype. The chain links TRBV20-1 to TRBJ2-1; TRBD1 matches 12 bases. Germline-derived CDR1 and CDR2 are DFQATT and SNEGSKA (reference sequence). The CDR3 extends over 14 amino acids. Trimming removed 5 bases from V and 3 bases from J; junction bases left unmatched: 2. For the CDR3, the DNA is TGCAGTGCTGGGACAGGGGGCGGCTACAATGAGCAGTTCTTC. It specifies CSAGTGGGYNEQFF.

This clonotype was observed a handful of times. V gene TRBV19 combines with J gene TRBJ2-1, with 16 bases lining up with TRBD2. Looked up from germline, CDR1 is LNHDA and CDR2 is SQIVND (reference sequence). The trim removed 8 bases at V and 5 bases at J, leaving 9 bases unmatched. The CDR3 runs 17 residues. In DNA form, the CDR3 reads TGTGCCAGTTCCGCTTTTGGGACTAGCGGGAGGGACAATGAGCAGTTCTTC. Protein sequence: CASSAFGTSGRDNEQFF.

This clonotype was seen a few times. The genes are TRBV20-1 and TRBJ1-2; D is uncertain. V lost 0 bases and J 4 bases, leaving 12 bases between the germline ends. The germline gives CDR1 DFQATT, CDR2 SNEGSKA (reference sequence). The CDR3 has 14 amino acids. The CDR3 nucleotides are TGCAGTGCTAGAGATAGGAGACTCCGCTATGGCTACACCTTC. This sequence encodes CSARDRRLRYGYTF.

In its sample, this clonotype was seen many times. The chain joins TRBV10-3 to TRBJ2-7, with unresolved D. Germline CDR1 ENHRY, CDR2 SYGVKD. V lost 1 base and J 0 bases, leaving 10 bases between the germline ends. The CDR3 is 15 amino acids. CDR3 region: CAISELTPSSYEQYF. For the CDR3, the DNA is TGTGCCATCAGTGAGTTAACACCTAGCTCCTACGAGCAGTACTTC.

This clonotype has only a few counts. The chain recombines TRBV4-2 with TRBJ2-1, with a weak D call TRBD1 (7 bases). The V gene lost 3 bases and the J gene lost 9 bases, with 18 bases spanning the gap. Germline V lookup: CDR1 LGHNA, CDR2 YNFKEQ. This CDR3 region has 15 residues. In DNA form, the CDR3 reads TGTGCCAGCAGCCAGAGCGGAGGCCAGGGGGGTGAGCAGTTCTTC. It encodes CASSQSGGQGGEQFF.

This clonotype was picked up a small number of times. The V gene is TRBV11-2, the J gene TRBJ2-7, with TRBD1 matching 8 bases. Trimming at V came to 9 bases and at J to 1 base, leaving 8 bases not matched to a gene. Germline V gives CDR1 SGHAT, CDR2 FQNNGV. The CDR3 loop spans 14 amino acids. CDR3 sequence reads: CASVAGTGSYEQYF. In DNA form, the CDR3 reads TGTGCCAGTGTCGCCGGGACAGGATCCTACGAGCAGTACTTC.

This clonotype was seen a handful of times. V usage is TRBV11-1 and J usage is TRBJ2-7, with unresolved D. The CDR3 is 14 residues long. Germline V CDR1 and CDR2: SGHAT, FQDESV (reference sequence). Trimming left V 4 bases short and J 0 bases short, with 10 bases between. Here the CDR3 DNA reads TGTGCCAGCAGCTCTCACACTGACTCCTACGAGCAGTACTTC. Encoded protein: CASSSHTDSYEQYF.

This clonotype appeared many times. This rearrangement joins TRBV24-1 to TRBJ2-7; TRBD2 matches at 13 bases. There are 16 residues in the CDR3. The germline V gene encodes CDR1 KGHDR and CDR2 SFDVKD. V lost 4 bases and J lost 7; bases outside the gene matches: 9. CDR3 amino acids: CATSDPGTSGTNEQYF. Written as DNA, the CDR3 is TGTGCCACCAGTGACCCCGGGACTAGCGGGACGAATGAGCAGTACTTC.